These 28 T cell receptor beta chains came from one sample sequenced in a study of blood T cell repertoires in COVID-19. The method was immunoSEQ multiplex PCR; TCRdb's version includes in-frame clones alone and lacks a portion of them. The profile shows under 350,000 clones, roughly 86% of them singletons. The sequencing input was PBMCs or T cells enriched from blood (not recorded which). The source is a woman aged 55-70 years who had recovered from COVID-19.

The chain carries TRBV6-6 and TRBJ2-2; TRBD2 aligns across 14 bases. Germline V gene sequence: CDR1 MNHNY, CDR2 SVGAGI (reference sequence). The ends lost 6 bases at V and 4 bases at J; junction bases unmatched: 10. This CDR3 contains 18 residues. The CDR3 sequence is CASSRLAGGPTGTGELFF. In DNA, the CDR3 is TGTGCCAGCAGCCGACTAGCGGGGGGGCCCACGGGCACCGGGGAGCTGTTTTTT.

The chain carries TRBV3-1 (or the pseudogene TRBV3-2) and TRBJ2-5; 13 bases fit TRBD2. CDR3 length: 16 residues. V was clipped by 3 bases and J by 4 bases; unmatched bases: 5. The germline CDR1 and CDR2 sequences are LGHDT and YNNKEL (reference sequence). CDR3: CASSQATSGRSETQYF. Here the CDR3 DNA reads TGTGCCAGCAGCCAGGCGACTAGCGGGAGGTCAGAGACCCAGTACTTC.

This chain connects TRBV7-3 to TRBJ2-3, with 8 bases lining up with TRBD2. Trimming at V came to 5 bases and at J to 6 bases, leaving 10 bases not matched to a gene. CDR1 is SGHTA and CDR2 is FQGTGA in the germline V gene. CDR3 length: 15 amino acids. Here the CDR3 reads CASSTSRGRKDTQYF. The DNA of the CDR3 is TGTGCCAGCAGCACCTCCCGCGGGAGGAAGGATACGCAGTATTTT. Filled out from reference TRBV7-3 and TRBJ2-3, the complete variable domain reads GAGVSQTPSNKVTEKGKYVELRCDPISGHTALYWYRQSLGQGPEFLIYFQGTGAADDSGLPNDRFFAVRPEGSVSTLKIQRTERGDSAVYLCASSTSRGRKDTQYFGPGTRLTVL.

This chain links TRBV28 with TRBJ2-1; tentatively, D is TRBD2 (5 bases). The CDR3 spans 16 residues. CDR1 and CDR2 from the germline V gene are MDHEN and SYDVKM. With 2 bases removed from V and 3 bases from J, the gap between germline ends came to 14 bases. The CDR3 here is CASSLPQRSDYNEQFF. The CDR3 region has the DNA TGTGCCAGCAGTTTACCCCAGCGGAGCGACTACAATGAGCAGTTCTTC.

The rearrangement joins TRBV5-1 to TRBJ1-2, with D maybe TRBD1 (6 bases). CDR1 is SGHRS, CDR2 YFSETQ, per germline. V lost 2 bases to trimming and J lost 4 bases, with 24 bases between them. The CDR3 runs to 18 residues. As DNA, the CDR3 is TGCGCCAGCAGCTTAAACTCCCCCGGACAGAGATTACTCTATGGCTACACCTTC. It translates to CASSLNSPGQRLLYGYTF. The whole variable domain, remainder taken from reference TRBV5-1 and TRBJ1-2, is KAGVTQTPRYLIKTRGQQVTLSCSPISGHRSVSWYQQTPGQGLQFLFEYFSETQRNKGNFPGRFSGRQFSNSRSEMNVSTLELGDSALYLCASSLNSPGQRLLYGYTFGSGTRLTVV.

Here the CDR3 reads CASSLTTPRGGYTF. In DNA, the CDR3 is TGTGCCAGCAGCCTAACGACCCCCCGGGGAGGCTACACCTTC. The chain links TRBV14 to TRBJ1-2, with unresolved D. Germline V gene data show CDR1 as SGHDN and CDR2 as FVKESK. The CDR3 has 14 residues. Between the trimmed V and J ends, which lost 4 bases and 8 bases, there was a span of 17 bases.

The rearrangement links TRBV11-2 to TRBJ2-7; the match to TRBD1 covers 7 bases. CDR3 length: 16 residues. Germline CDR1 reads SGHAT; CDR2 reads FQNNGV. V shed 4 bases and J 2 bases; nucleotides not matched to a gene: 11. CDR3 residues: CASSWGAGTVAYEQYF. The CDR3, as DNA: TGTGCCAGCAGCTGGGGTGCCGGGACAGTAGCCTACGAGCAGTACTTC. The whole variable domain, remainder taken from reference TRBV11-2 and TRBJ2-7, is EAGVAQSPRYKIIEKRQSVAFWCNPISGHATLYWYQQILGQGPKLLIQFQNNGVVDDSQLPKDRFSAERLKGVDSTLKIQPAKLEDSAVYLCASSWGAGTVAYEQYFGPGTRLTVT.

The chain combines TRBV2 with TRBJ1-5; D gene unclear. CDR3 length equals 13 residues. The V and J ends lost 3 bases and 2 bases respectively, with 5 bases between them. In germline, CDR1 is SNHLY, CDR2 FYNNEI. The CDR3 DNA reads TGTGCCAGCAGTGAGGAGCGCAATCAGCCCCAGCATTTT. Translation gives CASSEERNQPQHF.

As DNA, the CDR3 is TGTGCCAGCAGCGTAGTAGGACAGGGGGGATACGAGCAGTACTTC. This gives the protein CASSVVGQGGYEQYF. The V gene is TRBV9, the J gene TRBJ2-7; the match to TRBD1 covers 10 bases. Trimming took 0 bases from V and 4 from J; bases not matched to a gene: 4. Germline V gives CDR1 SGDLS, CDR2 YYNGEE. The CDR3 has 15 amino acids.

The chain joins TRBV7-8 to TRBJ2-2, with D possibly TRBD1 on 5 matching bases. There are 14 residues in the CDR3. V lost 5 bases, J lost 1 base, and 8 bases lay in between. Germline-derived CDR1 and CDR2 are SGHVS and FQNEAQ. The CDR3 coding sequence is TGTGCCAGCAGCCGGACACGGAACACCGGGGAGCTGTTTTTT. Encoded protein: CASSRTRNTGELFF.

This clone is a singleton in its sample. The chain carries TRBV27 and TRBJ2-7, with 8 bases that match TRBD1. V gave up 5 bases and J gave up 7 bases; unmatched junction bases: 16. Looked up from germline, CDR1 is MNHEY and CDR2 is SMNVEV (reference sequence). The CDR3 covers 16 residues. CDR3 in amino acids: CASSRGQFQGAWEQYF. The DNA of the CDR3 is TGTGCCAGCAGTCGGGGGCAATTCCAGGGGGCTTGGGAGCAGTACTTC.

As DNA, the CDR3 is TGCGCCAGCAGAAAACGACAGGCGGACACTGAAGCTTTCTTT. Translating gives CASRKRQADTEAFF. J is TRBJ1-1 and V is TRBV10-1; D possibly corresponds to TRBD1 (6 bases). This CDR3 is 14 amino acids long. Germline V gene lookup returns CDR1 WNHNN and CDR2 SYGVQD (reference sequence). V gave up 6 bases and J gave up 3 bases, with 14 bases separating them.

This clone was recorded only once. The J gene is TRBJ1-1, the V gene TRBV7-9; TRBD1 matches at 8 bases. The CDR3 covers 16 residues. In germline, CDR1 is SEHNR, CDR2 FQNEAQ (reference sequence). Trimming cost V 5 bases and J 2 bases; bases outside gene matches: 10. In nucleotides, the CDR3 is TGTGCCAGCAGCCACTATGGCAGGGGGCGAAACACTGAAGCTTTCTTT. This translates into CASSHYGRGRNTEAFF.

V is TRBV18 and J is TRBJ2-5, with 10 nucleotides matching TRBD2. Germline loops: CDR1 KGHSH, CDR2 LQKENI. Trimming removed 2 bases from V and 4 bases from J; junction bases left unmatched: 4. The CDR3 consists of 15 residues. The CDR3: CASSPSGGAGETQYF. CDR3 bases: TGTGCCAGCTCACCAAGCGGGGGGGCCGGAGAGACCCAGTACTTC.

The V and J genes are TRBV5-6 and TRBJ2-1; D is possibly TRBD2 (6 bases). The V gene lost 3 bases and the J gene lost 5 bases, with 12 bases spanning the gap. Germline lookup yields CDR1 SGHDT and CDR2 YYEEEE. This CDR3 has 14 amino acids. The CDR3 is CASSSRTINNEQFF. CDR3 in DNA: TGTGCCAGCAGCTCTAGGACTATTAACAATGAGCAGTTCTTC.

The chain is built from TRBV2 and TRBJ1-5; 10 nucleotides agree with TRBD1. This CDR3 has 15 residues. The germline V gene has CDR1 SNHLY and CDR2 FYNNEI. With 7 bases clipped from V and 7 bases from J, the junction kept 10 bases outside the gene matches. CDR3 in amino acids: CASMNPGQGNQPQHF. The CDR3, as DNA: TGTGCCAGCATGAACCCGGGACAGGGGAACCAGCCCCAGCATTTT. The variable domain in full, completed from reference TRBV2 and TRBJ1-5, reads EPEVTQTPSHQVTQMGQEVILRCVPISNHLYFYWYRQILGQKVEFLVSFYNNEISEKSEIFDDQFSVERPDGSNFTLKIRSTKLEDSAMYFCASMNPGQGNQPQHFGDGTRLSIL.

About this clone itself: The same CDR3 can be traced to other DNA sequences in this sample. The J gene is TRBJ1-2, the V gene TRBV19, with D hard to call. V lost 9 bases and J lost 2, with 13 bases in between. Germline V gives CDR1 LNHDA, CDR2 SQIVND (reference sequence). The CDR3 runs 13 residues. CDR3 sequence reads: CASSRTGNYGYTF. The CDR3 DNA sequence: TGTGCCAGCTCCAGGACGGGAAACTATGGCTACACCTTC.

The chain employs TRBV27 and TRBJ2-6; D uncertain. The CDR3 loop spans 15 amino acids. The ends were cut back, 5 bases at V and 2 bases at J, with 10 bases in the middle. Looked up from germline, CDR1 is MNHEY and CDR2 is SMNVEV (reference sequence). The CDR3 here is CASSPPSAGANVLTF. The DNA of the CDR3 is TGTGCCAGCAGTCCTCCGTCGGCTGGGGCCAACGTCCTGACTTTC.

This chain uses TRBV18 with TRBJ2-7; D is possibly TRBD1 (7 bases). The CDR3 consists of 13 residues. Trimming pared 5 bases from V and 4 bases from J, leaving 12 bases between. Looked up from germline, CDR1 is KGHSH and CDR2 is LQKENI. CDR3 nucleotides: TGTGCCAGCTCAGGCGGGACAGCATACGAGCAGTACTTC. Translation: CASSGGTAYEQYF.

The chain couples TRBV5-3 to TRBJ2-1; a possible D gene is TRBD2 (6 bases). TRBV5-3 is noted as an ORF with a role that remains uncertain. The CDR3 consists of 13 residues. V was shortened by 7 bases and J by 6 bases, with 14 bases between the two germline ends. CDR3 in amino acids: CARYRRGSNEQFF. CDR3 in DNA: TGTGCCAGATACAGACGGGGGAGCAATGAGCAGTTCTTC.

The J gene is TRBJ1-4, the V gene TRBV19; weak D call: TRBD1 (6 bases). This CDR3 has 16 residues. V was pared by 2 bases and J by 0 bases, with 10 bases between. Germline V CDR1 and CDR2: LNHDA, SQIVND (reference sequence). The CDR3 sequence is CASSIQGRPTNEKLFF. The CDR3 region has the DNA TGTGCCAGTAGTATACAGGGGAGACCAACTAATGAAAAACTGTTTTTT. The complete variable domain, with remaining parts taken from reference TRBV19 and TRBJ1-4, reads DGGITQSPKYLFRKEGQNVTLSCEQNLNHDAMYWYRQDPGQGLRLIYYSQIVNDFQKGDIAEGYSVSREKKESFPLTVTSAQKNPTAFYLCASSIQGRPTNEKLFFGSGTQLSVL.

This chain uses TRBV11-3 with TRBJ2-2, with a possible D match to TRBD1 (6 bases). The germline V gene encodes CDR1 SGHNT and CDR2 YENEEA. CDR3 size: 15 residues. V dropped 4 bases and J dropped 3 bases, with 12 bases sitting between them. The CDR3 region is CASSSGQADTGELFF. CDR3 bases: TGTGCCAGCAGCTCGGGACAAGCGGACACCGGGGAGCTGTTTTTT.

The CDR3 sequence: CASSPAGGTYEQYF. The DNA of the CDR3 is TGTGCCAGTAGTCCCGCGGGGGGTACCTACGAGCAGTACTTC. This chain connects TRBV19 to TRBJ2-7; 8 positions match TRBD2. Germline trimming cut 5 bases from V and 2 bases from J; bases unmatched to any gene: 5. This CDR3 is 14 amino acids long. The germline gives CDR1 LNHDA, CDR2 SQIVND (reference sequence).

This clone occurred a few times. The J gene is TRBJ2-7, the V gene TRBV4-1, with D perhaps matching TRBD2 (5 bases). Trimming stripped 2 bases from V and 1 base from J, with 12 bases between. There are 15 residues in the CDR3. Germline V gene lookup returns CDR1 MGHRA and CDR2 YSYEKL. The CDR3 DNA reads as TGCGCCAGCAGCCAATCGCACGGACTTTCCTACGAGCAGTACTTC. This translates into CASSQSHGLSYEQYF.

This clone was recorded once. The rearrangement uses TRBV18 and TRBJ1-4; 7 bases align to TRBD1. V trimming: 2 bases; J trimming: 10 bases; junction bases outside the gene matches: 4. The CDR3 covers 13 residues. CDR1 is KGHSH and CDR2 is LQKENI in the germline V gene. The DNA for the CDR3 is TGTGCCAGCTCACCAATGGGACAGACAAAACTGTTTTTT. Its translation is CASSPMGQTKLFF.

The chain couples TRBV5-1 to TRBJ2-7, with TRBD1 matching 7 bases. The V gene end was trimmed by 2 bases and the J gene end by 1 base; junction bases not matched to a gene: 3. The germline gives CDR1 SGHRS, CDR2 YFSETQ. This CDR3 has 14 amino acids. This chain's CDR3 is CASSFSTGSYEQYF. The DNA for the CDR3 is TGCGCCAGCAGCTTCTCGACAGGGTCCTACGAGCAGTACTTC.

CDR3 residues: CASSYGTSFSEQYF. The CDR3 region has the DNA TGTGCCAGCAGTTACGGGACTAGTTTCTCCGAGCAGTACTTC. This chain links TRBV6-5 with TRBJ2-7, with TRBD2 matching over 8 bases. Trimming cost V 2 bases and J 6 bases; bases outside gene matches: 6. The CDR3 contains 14 residues. CDR1 and CDR2 (germline): MNHEY, SVGAGI.

The rearrangement uses TRBV10-3 and TRBJ2-7, with a tentative D call TRBD1 (5 bases). The CDR3 covers 11 residues. V was clipped by 8 bases and J by 3 bases, with 8 bases between them. In germline, CDR1 is ENHRY, CDR2 SYGVKD. Here the CDR3 reads CAISDSYEQYF. The CDR3 region has the DNA TGTGCCATCTCAGACAGCTACGAGCAGTACTTC.